These 20 T cell receptor beta chains were sequenced from one sample in a study of spatial heterogeneity in lung cancer. TCRdb re-called the 5' RACE reads with MiXCR, one entry per CDR3 protein. The sample lists roughly 16,000 distinct CDR3 sequences, around 6.8% occurring once. Time point described: sample taken at primary tumor resection. No antigen is known for these receptors. Overall study findings and caveats: Counts that tracked tumor mutation counts were those of expanded intratumoral alpha and beta TCRs.

This specimen consisted of lung tumor tissue, obtained at surgery. The receptors were gathered from a female donor with early-stage non-small cell lung cancer.

This clonotype was observed many times. The gene calls are TRBV29-1 and TRBJ2-5; D is possibly TRBD1 (6 bases). Germline assignment: CDR1 SQVTM and CDR2 ANQGSEA. The CDR3 contains 11 residues. The V end lost 7 bases, the J end lost 0 bases, and 6 bases lay between the germline ends. CDR3 in amino acids: CSEGDQETQYF. For the CDR3, the DNA is TGCAGCGAGGGGGACCAAGAGACCCAGTACTTC.

The sample holds many counts of this clonotype. The CDR3 loop reads CATSDLGASTDTQYF. CDR3 coding DNA: TGTGCCACCAGTGATTTGGGGGCTAGCACAGATACGCAGTATTTT. The chain uses TRBV24-1 and TRBJ2-3; D perhaps matches TRBD1 (5 bases). V was clipped by 0 bases and J by 0 bases, with 6 bases between them. CDR3 length equals 15 residues. Looked up from germline, CDR1 is KGHDR and CDR2 is SFDVKD.

The rearrangement links TRBV11-2 to TRBJ2-3; possibly TRBD2 for D (6 bases). This CDR3 comprises 15 residues. V was shortened by 5 bases and J by 3 bases, with 15 bases between the two germline ends. The germline gives CDR1 SGHAT, CDR2 FQNNGV. The CDR3 nucleotides read TGTGCCAGCAGCAAAACCGGGACTGCTACAGATACGCAGTATTTT. Translated: CASSKTGTATDTQYF.

This clonotype showed up many times. Here the CDR3 DNA reads TGTGCCACTTCCGTGGGCGGAGAGACCCAGTACTTC. This codes for CATSVGGETQYF. The V gene is TRBV10-3, the J gene TRBJ2-5; no clear D. Trimming removed 10 bases from V and 4 bases from J, with 13 bases in between. Germline V gene sequence: CDR1 ENHRY, CDR2 SYGVKD. The CDR3 loop spans 12 amino acids.

By share of the sample, this clonotype is medium-sized. This chain connects TRBV20-1 to TRBJ2-1, with D tentatively TRBD1 (6 bases). V lost 3 bases and J 6 bases, leaving 12 bases between the germline ends. The CDR3 contains 13 residues. CDR1 is DFQATT, CDR2 SNEGSKA, per germline (reference sequence). The CDR3 coding sequence is TGCAGTGCTAGGTGGACAGTTCTCAATGAGCAGTTCTTC. Encoded protein: CSARWTVLNEQFF.

This clonotype was recorded a few times. The V and J genes are TRBV7-6 and TRBJ2-3; tentatively, D is TRBD1 (6 bases). The CDR3 is 13 residues long. With 10 bases removed from V and 5 bases from J, the gap between germline ends came to 16 bases. Germline V gene sequence: CDR1 SGHVS, CDR2 FNYEAQ. The chain's CDR3 is CATSLRGGDTQYF. The CDR3 DNA is TGTGCCACCTCACTTAGAGGGGGAGATACGCAGTATTTT.

There are many counts of this clonotype. This chain uses TRBV27 with TRBJ1-6, with D maybe TRBD1 (6 bases). The CDR3 sequence is 15 residues long. The V end was cut by 2 bases, the J end by 7 bases, with 12 bases between. CDR1 is MNHEY and CDR2 is SMNVEV in the germline V gene (reference sequence). The DNA of the CDR3 is TGTGCCAGCAGTTTAGGCCAGGGGAAGAATTCACCCCTCCACTTT. It translates to CASSLGQGKNSPLHF.

In this sample, this clonotype is medium-sized. The genes are TRBV20-1 and TRBJ1-1; D remains unclear. The V gene's germline CDR1 is DFQATT and CDR2 SNEGSKA (reference sequence). V was clipped by 1 base and J by 3 bases, with 9 bases between them. This CDR3 has 13 residues. In nucleotides, the CDR3 is TGCAGTGCTAGAGTACAGCAGTACACTGAAGCTTTCTTT. Translated, it gives CSARVQQYTEAFF.

This clonotype was seen many times. The chain recombines TRBV10-2 with TRBJ2-1, with a possible D match to TRBD2 (6 bases). The V and J ends lost 4 bases and 4 bases respectively, with 17 bases between them. Germline V lookup: CDR1 WSHSY, CDR2 SAAADI. CDR3 size: 16 residues. The CDR3 loop reads CASSGASEAPYNEQFF. In nucleotides, the CDR3 is TGCGCCAGCAGTGGTGCTAGCGAGGCTCCGTACAATGAGCAGTTCTTC.

Only a few counts were recorded for this clonotype. The CDR3 bases are TGTGCCAGTGGGCGGGCCAGCACAGATACGCAGTATTTT. Translation: CASGRASTDTQYF. The chain uses TRBV19 and TRBJ2-3; D is possibly TRBD2 (5 bases). Trimming pared 8 bases from V and 0 bases from J, leaving 9 bases between. This CDR3 has 13 residues. Looked up from germline, CDR1 is LNHDA and CDR2 is SQIVND (reference sequence).

In DNA form, the CDR3 reads TGTGCCAGCAGCGCCGGTACGGGACTCCACACCGGGGAGCTGTTTTTT. This encodes CASSAGTGLHTGELFF. The gene calls are TRBV9 and TRBJ2-2, with a weak D call TRBD2 (6 bases). This CDR3 is built from 16 residues. The V end lost 3 bases, the J end lost 3 bases, and 15 bases lay between the germline ends. CDR1 is SGDLS, CDR2 YYNGEE, per germline.

This clonotype was seen repeatedly, ten times or more. For the CDR3, the DNA is TGTGCCAGCAGCTTAAAGGGCACGGCTAATGAAAAACTGTTTTTT. The encoded protein is CASSLKGTANEKLFF. This rearrangement joins TRBV7-2 to TRBJ1-4; D call uncertain. The germline V gene encodes CDR1 SGHTA and CDR2 FQGNSA. Trimming stripped 2 bases from V and 3 bases from J, with 10 bases between. There are 15 residues in the CDR3.

This clonotype was seen repeatedly, ten times or more. The chain is built from TRBV12-3 or TRBV12-4 and TRBJ1-5, with TRBD1 identical over 9 bases. The CDR3 sequence is 14 residues long. Unmatched junction bases numbered 8, after V lost 6 bases and J lost 8 bases. CDR3 coding DNA: TGTGCCAGCAGCCAGACAGGGGGTTCGGAGCCCCAGCATTTT. Translating it yields CASSQTGGSEPQHF.

This clonotype appeared many times. This chain joins TRBV7-3 and TRBJ1-6; no clear D gene. Trimming pared 2 bases from V and 3 bases from J, leaving 2 bases between. CDR1 is SGHTA and CDR2 is FQGTGA in the germline V gene. The CDR3 is made up of 13 amino acids. CDR3 coding DNA: TGTGCCAGCAGCTTAGACTATAATTCACCCCTCCACTTT. Encoded protein: CASSLDYNSPLHF. Full variable domain (outside the CDR3, taken from reference TRBV7-3 and TRBJ1-6): GAGVSQTPSNKVTEKGKYVELRCDPISGHTALYWYRQSLGQGPEFLIYFQGTGAADDSGLPNDRFFAVRPEGSVSTLKIQRTERGDSAVYLCASSLDYNSPLHFGNGTRLTVT.

By its share, this clonotype is medium-sized (0.01 to 0.1%). This chain uses TRBV29-1 with TRBJ2-5; D call uncertain. The CDR3 is made up of 13 amino acids. Germline values: CDR1 SQVTM, CDR2 ANQGSEA. Deletions cut 7 bases from V and 7 bases from J, with 19 bases between. CDR3 region: CSALPTGFGTQYF. The CDR3 DNA reads as TGCAGCGCCCTACCGACGGGTTTCGGGACCCAGTACTTC.

This clonotype was picked up a small number of times. The gene calls are TRBV3-1 and TRBJ2-3; 11 nucleotides match TRBD2. The CDR3 consists of 17 residues. Germline CDR1 LGHDT, CDR2 YNNKEL (reference sequence). The V segment lost 0 bases and the J segment 0 bases; nucleotides outside the gene matches: 2. CDR3 coding DNA: TGTGCCAGCAGCCAAGATATAGCGGGGGGGAGCACAGATACGCAGTATTTT. This gives the protein CASSQDIAGGSTDTQYF.

The sample holds a few counts of this clonotype. The J gene is TRBJ1-6, the V gene TRBV2, with D unclear. This CDR3 comprises 13 residues. V lost 6 bases to trimming and J lost 7 bases, with 10 bases between them. Germline V lookup: CDR1 SNHLY, CDR2 FYNNEI. The CDR3 nucleotides are TGTGCCAGCAGCGAGCAGAGAAATTCACCCCTCCACTTT. This translates into CASSEQRNSPLHF.

This clonotype appeared many times. CDR3 nucleotide sequence: TGCGCCAGCAGCCCCGGGACGAATAGCAATCAGCCCCAGCATTTT. Protein: CASSPGTNSNQPQHF. The V call is TRBV5-1, the J call TRBJ1-5; weak D call: TRBD1 (5 bases). The length of the CDR3 is 15 residues. Germline V gene sequence: CDR1 SGHRS, CDR2 YFSETQ. Trimming shortened V by 4 bases and J by 0 bases, and 11 bases separated the two germline ends.

This chain connects TRBV3-1 to TRBJ2-1; 8 positions match TRBD2. The CDR3 is made up of 17 amino acids. The V gene's germline CDR1 is LGHDT and CDR2 YNNKEL (reference sequence). V lost 3 bases and J lost 1; bases outside the gene matches: 8. The CDR3: CASSQGYGGASYNEQFF. As DNA, the CDR3 is TGTGCCAGCAGCCAGGGTTACGGGGGGGCATCCTACAATGAGCAGTTCTTC.

This clonotype was detected ten times or more. CDR3 coding DNA: TGCAGTGCTCCTAGCGGGGGGCTGGACGAGCAGTACTTC. Protein product: CSAPSGGLDEQYF. V usage is TRBV20-1 and J usage is TRBJ2-7, with TRBD2 matching over 11 bases. V trimming: 5 bases; J trimming: 5 bases; junction bases outside the gene matches: 5. This CDR3 region has 13 residues. Germline assignment: CDR1 DFQATT and CDR2 SNEGSKA (reference sequence).